The rows below give T cell receptor beta chains drawn from one sample of a study of cytotoxic CD8 clonotypes in ibrutinib-treated CLL. The assay was immunoSEQ multiplex PCR, and TCRdb's table has in-frame clones only and misses some. Among some 290,000 clones listed, more than 65% were seen once. Sequencing used PBMCs, obtained before ibrutinib treatment. The receptors here all came from a human donor with chronic lymphocytic leukemia. CDR3s include the opening cysteine and the closing phenylalanine or tryptophan. A D gene is named only where the DNA matches it firmly. For some rows the clone size is stated as once, few or many, or as a class when expanded; others skip it.

j_call,clone_size,v_call,d_call,cdr3_nt,cdr3_aa
TRBJ2-7,once,TRBV14,.,TGTGCCAGCAGCCGAGAGACAGGACTAACCTACGAGCAGTACTTC,CASSRETGLTYEQYF
TRBJ1-1,once,TRBV7-2,.,TGTGCCAGCAGCTGGCGGGACGGGGGGACTGAAGCTTTCTTT,CASSWRDGGTEAFF
TRBJ2-2,.,TRBV2,.,TGTGCCAGCAGTGTTTACACCGGGGAGCTGTTTTTT,CASSVYTGELFF
TRBJ1-4,.,TRBV2,.,TGTGCCAGCAGTGAAGCGGGGGTTAATGAAAAACTGTTTTTT,CASSEAGVNEKLFF
TRBJ2-1,.,TRBV7-8,.,TGTGCCAGCAGCAATTGGAGAAGCGGGAATGAGCAGTTCTTC,CASSNWRSGNEQFF
TRBJ2-2,.,TRBV30,TRBD1,TGTGCCTGGAGCCCGGGACAGGGGGCCGGGGAGCTGTTTTTT,CAWSPGQGAGELFF
TRBJ2-1,.,TRBV11-2,.,TGTGCCAGCAGCTTAGATCGGTTAGTGCCTGAGCAGTTCTTC,CASSLDRLVPEQFF
TRBJ2-7,.,TRBV21-1,.,TGTGCCAGCAGCAAAGGGGGAGAGCAGTACTTC,CASSKGGEQYF
TRBJ2-3,.,TRBV6-1,TRBD1,TGTGCCAGCAGTGAAAAGGCTGACAGGGGCTTGCCAGATACGCAGTATTTT,CASSEKADRGLPDTQYF
TRBJ2-3,.,TRBV5-1,.,TGCGCCAGCAAAGTAGCGGATGACACAGATACGCAGTATTTT,CASKVADDTDTQYF
TRBJ1-3,.,TRBV15,TRBD1,TGTGCCACCAGCAGACACCGCACACTAACCGGGACAGGGTTTTATGGAAACACCATATATTTT,CATSRHRTLTGTGFYGNTIYF
TRBJ1-2,.,TRBV10-3,.,TGTGCCATCAGTACCCAGTACTATGGCTACACCTTC,CAISTQYYGYTF
TRBJ2-3,.,TRBV5-1,TRBD2,TGCGCCAGCAGCTTGCCCCCGGCGGGAGTCGACACAGATACGCAGTATTTT,CASSLPPAGVDTDTQYF
TRBJ2-1,once,TRBV2,.,TGTGCCAGCAGTACAAGACTCGGTGGAGTTTCCTACAATGAGCAGTTCTTC,CASSTRLGGVSYNEQFF
TRBJ2-5,.,TRBV7-8,.,TGTGCCAGCAGCTACGTAGCTGAGACCCAGTACTTC,CASSYVAETQYF
TRBJ2-2,.,TRBV30,.,TGTGCCTGGAGCCCCGGCGGGGAGCTGTTTTTT,CAWSPGGELFF
TRBJ1-1,once,TRBV6-5,.,TGTGCCAGCAGTTACAAGGGCTGGACTGAAGCTTTCTTT,CASSYKGWTEAFF
TRBJ2-1,.,TRBV14,TRBD1,TGTGCCAGCAGCCAAGAGTTGGGATATTGGACAGGCTACAATGAGCAGTTCTTC,CASSQELGYWTGYNEQFF
TRBJ2-7,.,TRBV28,.,TGTGCCAGCAAGACACCTGGGACGGATACCTACGAGCAGTACTTC,CASKTPGTDTYEQYF
TRBJ2-7,.,TRBV7-2,.,TGTGCCAGCAGCTTGGGTCTCTCCTACGAGCAGTACTTC,CASSLGLSYEQYF
TRBJ2-1,.,TRBV27,TRBD2,TGTGCCAGCAGTGTTAGCGGGGGCTACAATGAGCAGTTCTTC,CASSVSGGYNEQFF
TRBJ1-4,.,TRBV7-9,.,TGTGCCAGCGCAACAGGGAGCGTTAATGAAAAACTGTTTTTT,CASATGSVNEKLFF
TRBJ2-5,once,TRBV28,.,TGTGCCAGCAGTTCCACAGGGATACAGGAGACCCAGTACTTC,CASSSTGIQETQYF
TRBJ1-2,.,TRBV7-2,TRBD1,TGTGCCAGCAGCACCAGGGGGGGTGGCTACACCTTC,CASSTRGGGYTF
TRBJ2-7,.,TRBV4-1,TRBD1,TGCGCCAGCAGCCAAACGCAGGGGGCTCGGGAGCAGTACTTC,CASSQTQGAREQYF
TRBJ2-7,.,TRBV5-1,.,TGCGCCAGCAGCTTGGCCTTAGGGACACGATCCTACGAGCAGTACTTC,CASSLALGTRSYEQYF
TRBJ1-2,.,TRBV11-2,.,TGTGCCAGCAGCTTAGGGACAGATAACTATGGCTACACCTTC,CASSLGTDNYGYTF
TRBJ1-2,.,TRBV20-1,.,TGCAGTGCTAGAGATGGCTACACCTTC,CSARDGYTF
TRBJ2-3,.,TRBV9,.,TGTGCCAGCAGCGGAACCACAGATACGCAGTATTTT,CASSGTTDTQYF
TRBJ2-7,once,TRBV6-5,.,TGTGCCAGCAGTTACGGGGGTGTCGGCGAGCAGTACTTC,CASSYGGVGEQYF
TRBJ2-1,.,TRBV7-3,.,TGTGCCAGCAGCTTAGTTTCGGGAGAAGTGGGGAATGAGCAGTTCTTC,CASSLVSGEVGNEQFF
TRBJ2-3,.,TRBV30,TRBD2,TGTGCCTGGTACCCAACAGCGGGAGGGCCAGATACGCAGTATTTT,CAWYPTAGGPDTQYF
TRBJ2-1,.,TRBV6-4,.,TGTGCCAGCAGTGCCACGGTCGGTTATGAGCAGTTCTTC,CASSATVGYEQFF
TRBJ2-5,.,TRBV9,TRBD2,TGTGCCAGCAGCGTAGCTACGGGGGGAGGGCCCGAGACCCAGTACTTC,CASSVATGGGPETQYF
TRBJ2-1,.,TRBV27,TRBD2,TGTGCCAGCAGTTTGTTCCCGGGACTAGCGGTCTACAATGAGCAGTTCTTC,CASSLFPGLAVYNEQFF
TRBJ2-3,.,TRBV27,.,TGTGCCAGCAGGGTGGACGGAGGGTACACAGATACGCAGTATTTT,CASRVDGGYTDTQYF
TRBJ1-5,.,TRBV7-2,TRBD1,TGTGCCAGCAGCCGGGACAGAAACAATCAGCCCCAGCATTTT,CASSRDRNNQPQHF
TRBJ2-1,.,TRBV4-2,TRBD2,TGTGCCAGCAGCCTGTGGGCTAGCGGGACTGAGCAGTTCTTC,CASSLWASGTEQFF
TRBJ2-7,.,TRBV5-1,TRBD1,TGCGCCAGCAGCATGGACAGGGCTTACTACGAGCAGTACTTC,CASSMDRAYYEQYF
TRBJ2-7,.,TRBV7-2,.,TGTGCCAGCAGCCTAACGGACTTGCGCTCCTACGAGCAGTACTTC,CASSLTDLRSYEQYF
TRBJ1-5,.,TRBV7-2,.,TGTGCCAGCAGCTTTCTTAGTCAGCCCCAGCATTTT,CASSFLSQPQHF
TRBJ2-1,.,TRBV4-1,.,TGCGCCAGCAGCCGCCCAGGGGCGGGAAGGGTGAATGAGCAGTTCTTC,CASSRPGAGRVNEQFF
TRBJ2-5,.,TRBV9,.,TGTGCCAGCAGCGCCTTCGTCTCGGCTGTGGAGACCCAGTACTTC,CASSAFVSAVETQYF
TRBJ2-7,.,TRBV7-9,.,TGTGCCAGCAGCTTAAACGCCTACGAGCAGTACTTC,CASSLNAYEQYF
TRBJ2-7,.,TRBV28,TRBD1,TGTGCCAGCAGTTTATGGTCCGGGGGACAGGCCACGTACGAGCAGTACTTC,CASSLWSGGQATYEQYF
TRBJ2-7,few,TRBV25-1,.,TGTGCCAGCAGTGAATACGGCGTCTACGAGCAGTACTTC,CASSEYGVYEQYF
TRBJ2-7,.,TRBV29-1,.,TGCAGCGTTGAAGATCGAACCCTGAAAGGAGTTTACGAGCAGTACTTC,CSVEDRTLKGVYEQYF